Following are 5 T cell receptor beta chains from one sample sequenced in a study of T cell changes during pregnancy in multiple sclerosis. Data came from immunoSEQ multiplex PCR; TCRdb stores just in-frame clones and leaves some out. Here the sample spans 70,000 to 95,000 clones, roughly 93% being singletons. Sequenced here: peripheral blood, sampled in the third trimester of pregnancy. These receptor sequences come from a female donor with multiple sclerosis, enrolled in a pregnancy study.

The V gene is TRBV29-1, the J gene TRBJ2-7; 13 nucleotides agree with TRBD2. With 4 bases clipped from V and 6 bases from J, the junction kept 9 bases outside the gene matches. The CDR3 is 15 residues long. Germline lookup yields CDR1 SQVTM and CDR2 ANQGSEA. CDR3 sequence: CSVGGTSGILGEQYF. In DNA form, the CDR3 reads TGCAGCGTTGGTGGGACTAGCGGGATCCTCGGCGAGCAGTACTTC.

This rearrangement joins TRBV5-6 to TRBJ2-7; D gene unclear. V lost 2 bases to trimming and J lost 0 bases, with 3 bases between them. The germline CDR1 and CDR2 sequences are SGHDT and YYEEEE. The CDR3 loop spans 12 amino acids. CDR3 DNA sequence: TGTGCCAGCAGCTTCTACTCCTACGAGCAGTACTTC. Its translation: CASSFYSYEQYF.

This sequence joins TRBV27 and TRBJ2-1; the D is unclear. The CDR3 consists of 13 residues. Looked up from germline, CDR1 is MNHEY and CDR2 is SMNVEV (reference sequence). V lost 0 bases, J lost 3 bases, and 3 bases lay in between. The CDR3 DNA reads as TGTGCCAGCAGTTTATCGTACTACAATGAGCAGTTCTTC. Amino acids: CASSLSYYNEQFF.

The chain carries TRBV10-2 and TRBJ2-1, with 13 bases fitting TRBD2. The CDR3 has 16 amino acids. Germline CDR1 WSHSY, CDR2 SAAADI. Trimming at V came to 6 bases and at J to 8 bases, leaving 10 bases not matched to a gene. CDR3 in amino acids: CASSLGLAGVLDEQFF. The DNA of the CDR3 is TGCGCCAGCAGCCTCGGACTAGCGGGAGTTTTGGATGAGCAGTTCTTC.

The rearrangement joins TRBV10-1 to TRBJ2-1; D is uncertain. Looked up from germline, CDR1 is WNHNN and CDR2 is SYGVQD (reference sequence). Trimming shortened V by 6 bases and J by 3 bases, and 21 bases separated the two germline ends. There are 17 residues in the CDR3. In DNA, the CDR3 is TGCGCCAGCAGCCCTCTCGAGGCTTGCCTTTACTACAATGAGCAGTTCTTC. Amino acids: CASSPLEACLYYNEQFF.